This T cell receptor (beta chain) was found in a study of glioma-infiltrating T cells after dendritic cell vaccination (dated by TCRdb to the mid-2010s). Turning to the overall study: The cohort comprised approximately 15 glioblastoma patients from Phase I and II dendritic cell vaccination trials, 9 newly diagnosed and 6 with recurrent disease. In glioblastoma patients vaccinated with dendritic cells, deep sequencing of TCR beta CDR3 regions served to measure the amount of tumor-infiltrating lymphocytes and to compare repertoires between tumor and blood. To make the vaccine, monocyte-derived dendritic cells were cultured for six to eight days with IL-4 and GM-CSF and then pulsed overnight with autologous tumor lysate. Survival after dendritic cell vaccination was correlated with TCR sequencing metrics, including TIL content and tumor-blood repertoire overlap. Three intradermal dendritic cell vaccine injections were administered to patients at biweekly intervals in the arm below the axilla. Autologous tumor lysate-pulsed dendritic cell vaccination was administered to the patients between about 2002 and 2012. The study at large found these results: No direct relationship between TCR clonality and survival was found, suggesting a diverse polyclonal response may matter. The cohort was small and heterogeneous, and full blood and tumor sets were available for few patients, with initial-recurrent tumor pairs available for even fewer patients. The three-group TCR overlap response model was described as speculative and requiring prospective validation. Longer time to progression and overall survival after dendritic cell vaccination were predicted by higher estimated pretreatment TIL content.

As regards this clone: Its antigen is still unknown. Per-base qualities were not stored, and no clone one base away is much larger.

The CDR3 starts with the cysteine, ends with the phenylalanine, and has 15 residues. The kept DNA is CDR3 alone, 45 bases in frame from the first base. Compared with germline, V lacks 3 bases and J lacks 10 bases; bases without a gene match: 8. According to the germline V gene, CDR1 reads SGDLS and CDR2 reads YYNGEE. What the time point label conveys for this sample: after dendritic cell vaccination, including at tumor progression/relapse. To be selected, patients needed enough residual fresh-frozen tumor tissue and more than two years of available survival data. Although molecular status otherwise differed among the glioblastoma patients, no patient had an isocitrate dehydrogenase mutation. PBMC were collected before vaccination, two weeks after the third vaccination, and at tumor progression if tumor progression occurred. The Qiagen DNeasy Blood extraction Kit was used to extract genomic DNA. TCRB CDR3 regions were amplified from approximately 2 ug genomic DNA, or all available DNA if less, using the immunoSEQ assay. The multiplex PCR employed 60 forward primers targeting TCR V beta segments and 13 reverse primers targeting J beta segments. Synthetic control templates were spiked into each sample at limiting dilution to estimate reads per starting template. The Illumina HiSeq System generated 87 bp sequencing reads. As for how the authors treated the data: PCR and sequencing errors were removed by merging closely related sequences with a nearest neighbor algorithm. TCR overlap was measured as the percentage of unique tumor TCR beta sequences that were also present in the peripheral blood of the same patient. In TCRdb, the immuneACCESS table is reduced to in-frame sequences with V and J assigned. These tables do not hold every clone; where another copy was compared, an unresolved V gene accounts for under half, and the others remain unexplained. V and J calls and clone size come straight from that table; D and trimming were deduced from the DNA. The sample records about 65,000 clones, around nine tenths of which are singletons. The ten largest clonotypes hold approximately 10% of the sample.

The specimen was blood, collected after dendritic cell vaccination. This TCR was sampled from a human donor with glioblastoma. Recombination joined TRBV9 with TRBJ1-6; 9 junctional bases match TRBD1. The CDR3 amino acid sequence is: CASSANRGRGSPLHF. The nucleotide sequence reads TGTGCCAGCAGCGCGAACAGGGGGCGAGGGTCACCCCTCCACTTT.